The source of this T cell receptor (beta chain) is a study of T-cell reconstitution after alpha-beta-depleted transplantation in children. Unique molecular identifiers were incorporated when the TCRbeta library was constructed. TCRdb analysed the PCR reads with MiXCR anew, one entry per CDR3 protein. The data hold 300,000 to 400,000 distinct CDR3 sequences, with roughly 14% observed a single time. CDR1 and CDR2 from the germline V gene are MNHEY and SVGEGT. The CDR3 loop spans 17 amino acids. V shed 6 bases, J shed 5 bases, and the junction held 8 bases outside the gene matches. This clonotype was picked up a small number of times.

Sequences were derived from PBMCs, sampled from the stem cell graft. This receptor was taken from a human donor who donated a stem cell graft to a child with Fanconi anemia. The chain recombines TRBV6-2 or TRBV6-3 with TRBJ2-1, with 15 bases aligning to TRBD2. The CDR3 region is CASSPGLAGGRDNEQFF. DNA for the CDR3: TGTGCCAGCAGCCCGGGACTAGCGGGGGGACGTGACAATGAGCAGTTCTTC.